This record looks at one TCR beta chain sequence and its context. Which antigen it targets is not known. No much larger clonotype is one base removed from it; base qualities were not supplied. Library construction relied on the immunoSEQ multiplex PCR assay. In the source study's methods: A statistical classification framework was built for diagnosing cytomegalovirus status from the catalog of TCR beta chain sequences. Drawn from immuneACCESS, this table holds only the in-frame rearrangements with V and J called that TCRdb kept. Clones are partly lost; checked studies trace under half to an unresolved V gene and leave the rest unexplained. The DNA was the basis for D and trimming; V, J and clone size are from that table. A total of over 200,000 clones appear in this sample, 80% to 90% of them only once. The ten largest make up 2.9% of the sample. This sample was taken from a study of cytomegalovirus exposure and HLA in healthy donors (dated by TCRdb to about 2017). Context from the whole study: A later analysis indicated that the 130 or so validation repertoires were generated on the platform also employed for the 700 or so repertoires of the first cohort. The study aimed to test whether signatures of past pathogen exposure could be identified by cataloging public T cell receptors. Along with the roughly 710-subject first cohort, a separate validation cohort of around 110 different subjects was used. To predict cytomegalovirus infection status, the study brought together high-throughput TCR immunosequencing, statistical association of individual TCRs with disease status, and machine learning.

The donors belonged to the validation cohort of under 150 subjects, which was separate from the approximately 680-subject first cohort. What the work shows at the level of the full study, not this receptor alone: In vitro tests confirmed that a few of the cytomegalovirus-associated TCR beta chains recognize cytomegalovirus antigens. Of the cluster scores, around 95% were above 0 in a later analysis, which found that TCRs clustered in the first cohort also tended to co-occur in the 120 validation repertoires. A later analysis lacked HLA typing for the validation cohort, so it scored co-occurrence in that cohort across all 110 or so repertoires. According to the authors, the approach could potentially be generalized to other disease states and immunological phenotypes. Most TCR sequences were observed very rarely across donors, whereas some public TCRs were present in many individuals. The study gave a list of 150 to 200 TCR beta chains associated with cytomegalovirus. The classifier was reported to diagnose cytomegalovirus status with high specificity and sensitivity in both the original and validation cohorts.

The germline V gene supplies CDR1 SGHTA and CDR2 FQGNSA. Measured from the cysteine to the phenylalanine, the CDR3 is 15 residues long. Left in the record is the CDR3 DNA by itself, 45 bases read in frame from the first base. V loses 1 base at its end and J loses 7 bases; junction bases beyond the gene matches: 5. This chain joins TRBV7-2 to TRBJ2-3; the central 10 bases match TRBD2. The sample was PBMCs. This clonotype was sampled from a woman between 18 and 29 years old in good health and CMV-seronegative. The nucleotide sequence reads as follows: TGTGCCAGCAGCTTAGAGGCTAGCGGGAGAAATACGCAGTATTTT. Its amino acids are CASSLEASGRNTQYF.